The clone carrying this T cell receptor beta chain was counted many times. A library of TCRbeta sequences, prepared with unique molecular identifiers, was generated. TCRdb analysed the PCR reads with MiXCR anew, one entry per CDR3 protein. In the table there are 500,000 or so distinct CDR3 sequences, over 9.5% of which are singletons. This record belongs to a study of T-cell reconstitution after alpha-beta-depleted transplantation in children. CDR3 size: 12 residues. V was cut by 0 bases and J by 12 bases, with 7 bases left in between. Per germline, CDR1 SGHKS and CDR2 YYEKEE (reference sequence). The sample here was PBMCs, mostly from graft donor cells, taken 180 days after TCRalphabeta/CD19-depleted stem cell transplant. The chain joins TRBV5-5 to TRBJ1-6; tentatively, D is TRBD1 (5 bases). The clonotype comes from a female patient aged 2-15 years who had a stem cell transplant for aplastic anemia, so the T cells may come from the graft donor. Here the CDR3 reads CASSLEGLPLHF. CDR3 DNA sequence: TGTGCCAGCAGCTTGGAGGGGTTACCCCTCCACTTT. Drawing the rest from reference TRBV5-5 and TRBJ1-6, the complete variable domain is DAGVTQSPTHLIKTRGQQVTLRCSPISGHKSVSWYQQVLGQGPQFIFQYYEKEERGRGNFPDRFSARQFPNYSSELNVNALLLGDSALYLCASSLEGLPLHFGNGTRLTVT.